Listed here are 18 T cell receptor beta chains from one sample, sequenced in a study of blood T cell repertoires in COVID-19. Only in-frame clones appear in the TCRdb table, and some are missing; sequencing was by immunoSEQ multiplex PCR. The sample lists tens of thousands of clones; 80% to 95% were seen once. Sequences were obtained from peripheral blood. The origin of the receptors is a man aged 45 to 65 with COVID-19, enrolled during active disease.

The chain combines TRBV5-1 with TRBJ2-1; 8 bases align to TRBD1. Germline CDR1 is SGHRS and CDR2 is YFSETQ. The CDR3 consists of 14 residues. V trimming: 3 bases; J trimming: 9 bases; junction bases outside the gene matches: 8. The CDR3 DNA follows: TGCGCCAGCAGCTACGGACAGGGAGGTGGTGAGCAGTTCTTC. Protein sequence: CASSYGQGGGEQFF.

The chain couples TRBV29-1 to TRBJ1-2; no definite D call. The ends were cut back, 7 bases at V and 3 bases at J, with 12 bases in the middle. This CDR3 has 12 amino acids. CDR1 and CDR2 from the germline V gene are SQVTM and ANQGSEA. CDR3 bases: TGCAGCGCCGCTGACGGGGACTATGGCTACACCTTC. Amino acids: CSAADGDYGYTF.

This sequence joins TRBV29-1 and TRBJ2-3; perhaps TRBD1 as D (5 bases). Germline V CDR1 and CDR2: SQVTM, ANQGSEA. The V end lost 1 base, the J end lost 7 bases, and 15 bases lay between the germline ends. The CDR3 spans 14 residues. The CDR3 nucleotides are TGCAGCGTTGAAGTTGCAGGGATAGCACATACGCAGTATTTT. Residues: CSVEVAGIAHTQYF.

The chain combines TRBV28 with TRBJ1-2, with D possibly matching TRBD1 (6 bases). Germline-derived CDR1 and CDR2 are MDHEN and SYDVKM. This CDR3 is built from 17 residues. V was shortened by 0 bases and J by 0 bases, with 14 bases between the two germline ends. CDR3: CASSLWPVRTANYGYTF. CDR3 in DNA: TGTGCCAGCAGTTTATGGCCAGTGAGGACAGCTAACTATGGCTACACCTTC.

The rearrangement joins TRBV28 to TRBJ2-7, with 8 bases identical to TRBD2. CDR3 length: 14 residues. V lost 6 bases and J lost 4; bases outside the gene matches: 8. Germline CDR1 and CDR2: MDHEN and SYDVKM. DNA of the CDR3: TGTGCCAGCAGACCCGGGACTAGAAGGTACGAGCAGTACTTC. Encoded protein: CASRPGTRRYEQYF.

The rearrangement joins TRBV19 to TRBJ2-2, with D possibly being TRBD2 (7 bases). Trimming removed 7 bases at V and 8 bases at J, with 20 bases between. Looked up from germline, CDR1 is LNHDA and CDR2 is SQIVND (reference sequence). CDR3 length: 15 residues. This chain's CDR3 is CASIMGGQARGELFF. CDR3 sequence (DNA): TGTGCCAGTATTATGGGGGGGCAGGCCCGAGGGGAGCTGTTTTTT.

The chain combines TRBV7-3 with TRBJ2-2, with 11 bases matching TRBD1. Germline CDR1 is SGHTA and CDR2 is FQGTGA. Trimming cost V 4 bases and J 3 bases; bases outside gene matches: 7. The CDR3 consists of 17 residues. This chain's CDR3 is CASSSSDRGRDTGELFF. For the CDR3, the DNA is TGTGCCAGCAGCTCGTCGGACAGGGGGCGGGACACCGGGGAGCTGTTTTTT.

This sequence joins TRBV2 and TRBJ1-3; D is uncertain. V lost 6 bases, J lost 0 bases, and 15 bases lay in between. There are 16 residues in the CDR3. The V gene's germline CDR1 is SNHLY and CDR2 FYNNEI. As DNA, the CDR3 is TGTGCCAGCAGGGGTGGGTACAGCAGCTCTGGAAACACCATATATTTT. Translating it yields CASRGGYSSSGNTIYF. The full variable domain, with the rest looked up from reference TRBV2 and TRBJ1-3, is EPEVTQTPSHQVTQMGQEVILRCVPISNHLYFYWYRQILGQKVEFLVSFYNNEISEKSEIFDDQFSVERPDGSNFTLKIRSTKLEDSAMYFCASRGGYSSSGNTIYFGEGSWLTVV.

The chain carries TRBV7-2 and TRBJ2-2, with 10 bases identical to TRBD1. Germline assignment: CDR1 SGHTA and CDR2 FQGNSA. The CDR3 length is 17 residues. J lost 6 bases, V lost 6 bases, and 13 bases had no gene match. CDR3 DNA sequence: TGTGCCAGCAGAGGCCCCGGGACAGGGGAGTTTGCCGGGGAGCTGTTTTTT. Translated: CASRGPGTGEFAGELFF.

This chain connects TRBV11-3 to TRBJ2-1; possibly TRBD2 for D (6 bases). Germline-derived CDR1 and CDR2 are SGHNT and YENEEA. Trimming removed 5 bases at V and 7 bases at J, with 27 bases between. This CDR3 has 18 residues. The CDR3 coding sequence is TGTGCCAGCAGCCAGAACCCCCCCCCGGGAGAAGTTGAAAATGAGCAGTTCTTC. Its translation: CASSQNPPPGEVENEQFF.

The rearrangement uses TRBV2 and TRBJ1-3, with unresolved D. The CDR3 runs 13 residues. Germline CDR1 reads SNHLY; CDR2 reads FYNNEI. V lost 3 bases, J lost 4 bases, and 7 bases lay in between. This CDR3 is CASSEREGNTIYF. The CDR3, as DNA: TGTGCCAGCAGTGAGAGGGAGGGAAACACCATATATTTT.

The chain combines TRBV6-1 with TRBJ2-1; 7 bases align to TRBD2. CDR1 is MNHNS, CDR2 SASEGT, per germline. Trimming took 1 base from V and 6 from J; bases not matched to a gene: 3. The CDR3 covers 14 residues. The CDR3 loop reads CASSEELALNEQFF. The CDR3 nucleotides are TGTGCCAGCAGTGAAGAACTAGCGCTCAATGAGCAGTTCTTC.

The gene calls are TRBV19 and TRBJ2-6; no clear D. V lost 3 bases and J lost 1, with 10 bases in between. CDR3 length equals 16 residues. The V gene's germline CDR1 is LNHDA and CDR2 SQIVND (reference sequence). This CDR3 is CASSMVRASGANVLTF. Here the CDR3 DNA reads TGTGCCAGTAGTATGGTCCGAGCATCTGGGGCCAACGTCCTGACTTTC.

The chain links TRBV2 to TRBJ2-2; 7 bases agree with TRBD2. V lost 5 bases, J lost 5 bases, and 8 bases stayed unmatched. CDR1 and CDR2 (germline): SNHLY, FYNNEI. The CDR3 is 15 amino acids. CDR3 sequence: CASSLGGGPTGELFF. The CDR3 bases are TGTGCCAGCAGTTTGGGGGGAGGGCCAACCGGGGAGCTGTTTTTT. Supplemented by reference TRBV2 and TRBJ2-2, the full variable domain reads EPEVTQTPSHQVTQMGQEVILRCVPISNHLYFYWYRQILGQKVEFLVSFYNNEISEKSEIFDDQFSVERPDGSNFTLKIRSTKLEDSAMYFCASSLGGGPTGELFFGEGSRLTVL.

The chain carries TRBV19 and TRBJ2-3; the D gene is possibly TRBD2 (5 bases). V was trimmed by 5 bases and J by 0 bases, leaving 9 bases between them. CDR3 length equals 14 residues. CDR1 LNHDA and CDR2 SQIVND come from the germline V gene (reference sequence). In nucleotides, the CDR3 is TGTGCCAGTAGTCCGACTACTAGCACAGATACGCAGTATTTT. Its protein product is CASSPTTSTDTQYF.

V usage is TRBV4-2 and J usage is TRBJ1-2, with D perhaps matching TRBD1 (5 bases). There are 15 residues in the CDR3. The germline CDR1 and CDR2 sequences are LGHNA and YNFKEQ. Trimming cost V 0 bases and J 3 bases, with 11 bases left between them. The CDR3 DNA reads TGTGCCAGCAGCCAAGATTGGAGGGGCGACTATGGCTACACCTTC. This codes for CASSQDWRGDYGYTF.

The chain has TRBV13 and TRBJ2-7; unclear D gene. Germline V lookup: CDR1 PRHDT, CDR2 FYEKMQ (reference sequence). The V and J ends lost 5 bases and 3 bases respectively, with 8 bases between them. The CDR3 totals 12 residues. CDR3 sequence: CASSARYYEQYF. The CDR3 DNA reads TGTGCCAGCAGCGCCCGGTACTACGAGCAGTACTTC.

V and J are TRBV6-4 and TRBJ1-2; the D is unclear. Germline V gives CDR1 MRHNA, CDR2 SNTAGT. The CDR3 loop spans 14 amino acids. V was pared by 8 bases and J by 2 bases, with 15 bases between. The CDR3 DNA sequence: TGTGCCAGCGCCGTGAGCTACGGGAACTATGGCTACACCTTC. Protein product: CASAVSYGNYGYTF.